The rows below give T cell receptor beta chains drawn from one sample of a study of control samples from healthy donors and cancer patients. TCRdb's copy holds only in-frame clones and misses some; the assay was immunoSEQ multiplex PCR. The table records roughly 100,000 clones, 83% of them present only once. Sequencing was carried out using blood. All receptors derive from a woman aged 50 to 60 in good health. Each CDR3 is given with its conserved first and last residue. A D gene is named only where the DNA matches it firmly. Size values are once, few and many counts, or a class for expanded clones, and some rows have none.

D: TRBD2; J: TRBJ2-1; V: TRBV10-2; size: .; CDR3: CASTGEGRDNEQFF; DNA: TGCGCCAGCACTGGGGAGGGGAGAGACAATGAGCAGTTCTTC
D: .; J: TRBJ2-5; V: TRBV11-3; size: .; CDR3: CASSLGTGVAGKQETQYF; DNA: TGTGCCAGCAGCTTAGGGACAGGGGTAGCGGGAAAACAAGAGACCCAGTACTTC
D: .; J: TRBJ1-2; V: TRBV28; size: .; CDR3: CATLRGEYGYTF; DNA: TGTGCCACCCTAAGGGGGGAATATGGCTACACCTTC
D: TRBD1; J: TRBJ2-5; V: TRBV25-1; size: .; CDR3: CASSDRRGQGETQYF; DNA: TGTGCCAGCAGTGATCGCAGGGGGCAGGGAGAGACCCAGTACTTC
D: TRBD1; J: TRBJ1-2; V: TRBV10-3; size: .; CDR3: CAISDEGGAVIGGYTF; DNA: TGTGCCATCAGTGACGAAGGGGGCGCGGTGATCGGTGGCTACACCTTC
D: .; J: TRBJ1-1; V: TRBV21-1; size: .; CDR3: CASSTDGDTEAFF; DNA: TGTGCCAGCAGCACCGACGGAGACACTGAAGCTTTCTTT
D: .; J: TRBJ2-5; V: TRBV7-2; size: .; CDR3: CASSLGVREQETQYF; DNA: TGTGCCAGCAGCTTGGGGGTACGGGAACAAGAGACCCAGTACTTC
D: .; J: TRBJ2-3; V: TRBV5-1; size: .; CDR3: CASNIVGDDTQYF; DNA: TGCGCCAGCAATATAGTGGGAGACGATACGCAGTATTTT
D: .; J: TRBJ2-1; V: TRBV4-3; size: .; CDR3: CASSQEKLPYNEQFF; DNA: TGCGCCAGCAGCCAAGAGAAATTACCTTACAATGAGCAGTTCTTC
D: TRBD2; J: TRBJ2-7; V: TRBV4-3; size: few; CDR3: CASSQFSGSQSEQYF; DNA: TGCGCCAGCAGCCAATTCAGCGGGAGTCAATCCGAGCAGTACTTC
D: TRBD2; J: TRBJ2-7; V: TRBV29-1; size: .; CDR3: CSVETSVPYEQYF; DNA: TGCAGCGTTGAAACTAGCGTGCCCTACGAGCAGTACTTC
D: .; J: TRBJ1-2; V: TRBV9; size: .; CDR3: CASSTSPGEVSYTF; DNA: TGTGCCAGCAGCACATCCCCGGGGGAGGTGAGCTACACCTTC
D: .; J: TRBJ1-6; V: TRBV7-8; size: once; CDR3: CASSLRAGTSPLHF; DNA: TGTGCCAGCAGCTTACGGGCAGGGACTTCACCCCTCCACTTT
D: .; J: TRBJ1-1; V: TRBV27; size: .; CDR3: CASRHREKNTEAFF; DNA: TGTGCCAGCAGACACAGGGAGAAGAACACTGAAGCTTTCTTT
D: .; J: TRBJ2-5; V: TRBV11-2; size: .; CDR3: CASSLVPGRQETQYF; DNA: TGTGCCAGCAGCTTGGTGCCAGGCAGACAAGAGACCCAGTACTTC
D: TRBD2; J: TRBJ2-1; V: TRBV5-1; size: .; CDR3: CASIEAGGSYNEQFF; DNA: TGCGCCAGCATAGAAGCGGGAGGCTCCTACAATGAGCAGTTCTTC
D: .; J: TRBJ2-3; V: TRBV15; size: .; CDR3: CATSRDFTDTQYF; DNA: TGTGCCACCAGCAGGGACTTCACAGATACGCAGTATTTT
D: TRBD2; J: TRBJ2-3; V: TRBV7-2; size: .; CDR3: CASSPSGASAFTDTQYF; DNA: TGTGCCAGCAGCCCTAGCGGGGCTAGTGCTTTCACAGATACGCAGTATTTT
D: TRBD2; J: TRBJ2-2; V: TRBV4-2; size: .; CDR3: CASSQGLAGDGELFF; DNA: TGTGCCAGCAGCCAAGGACTAGCGGGGGATGGGGAGCTGTTTTTT
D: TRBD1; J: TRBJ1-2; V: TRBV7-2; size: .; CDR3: CASSPWTGGMYGYTF; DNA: TGTGCCAGCAGCCCTTGGACAGGGGGCATGTATGGCTACACCTTC
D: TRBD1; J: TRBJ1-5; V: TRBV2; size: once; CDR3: CASSGQGYQPQHF; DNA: TGTGCCAGCAGTGGACAGGGGTATCAGCCCCAGCATTTT
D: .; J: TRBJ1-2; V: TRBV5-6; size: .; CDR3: CASSLNFPAGGYTF; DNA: TGTGCCAGCAGCTTGAACTTCCCGGCGGGGGGCTACACCTTC
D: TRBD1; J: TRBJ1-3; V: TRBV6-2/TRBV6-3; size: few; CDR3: CASSPATGDGNTIYF; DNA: TGTGCCAGCAGTCCAGCGACAGGGGACGGAAACACCATATATTTT
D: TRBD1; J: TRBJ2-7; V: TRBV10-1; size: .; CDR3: CASRDRDRGNYEQYF; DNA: TGCGCCAGCAGAGACCGAGACAGGGGGAACTACGAGCAGTACTTC
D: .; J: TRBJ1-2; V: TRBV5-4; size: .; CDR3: CASSMVQGNYGYTF; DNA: TGTGCCAGCAGCATGGTACAGGGAAACTATGGCTACACCTTC
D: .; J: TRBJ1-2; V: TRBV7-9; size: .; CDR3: CASSSMTGGYTF; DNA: TGTGCCAGCAGCTCAATGACAGGAGGCTACACCTTC
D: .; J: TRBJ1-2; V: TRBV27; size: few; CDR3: CASSVTIGMSNYGYTF; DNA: TGTGCCAGCAGTGTAACGATAGGGATGTCTAACTATGGCTACACCTTC
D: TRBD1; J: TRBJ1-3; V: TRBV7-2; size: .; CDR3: CASSLAPTGTGDTIYF; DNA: TGTGCCAGCAGCTTAGCGCCGACAGGGACCGGGGACACCATATATTTT
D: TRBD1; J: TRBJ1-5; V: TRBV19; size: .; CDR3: CATRADYRGRNGRQPQHF; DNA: TGTGCCACACGAGCAGATTACAGGGGGCGAAACGGCCGTCAGCCCCAGCATTTT
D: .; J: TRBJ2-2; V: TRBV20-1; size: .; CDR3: CSASSSRDTGELFF; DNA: TGCAGTGCTAGTAGTTCTAGAGACACCGGGGAGCTGTTTTTT
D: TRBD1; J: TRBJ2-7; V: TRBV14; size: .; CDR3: CASSQGRTGIYEQYF; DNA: TGTGCCAGCAGCCAAGGAAGGACAGGGATCTACGAGCAGTACTTC
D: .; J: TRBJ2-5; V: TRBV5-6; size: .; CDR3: CASSRDSQETQYF; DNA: TGTGCCAGCAGCCGGGATTCGCAAGAGACCCAGTACTTC
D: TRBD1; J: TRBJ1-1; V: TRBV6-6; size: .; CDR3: CASSYRTGGYEIFF; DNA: TGTGCCAGCAGTTACCGGACAGGGGGGTATGAAATCTTCTTT
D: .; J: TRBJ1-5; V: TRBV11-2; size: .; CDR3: CASSLDLSNQPQHF; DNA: TGTGCCAGCAGCTTAGATCTGAGCAATCAGCCCCAGCATTTT
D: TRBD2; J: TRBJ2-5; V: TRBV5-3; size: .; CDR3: CARRAGLAATQETQYF; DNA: TGTGCCAGAAGGGCGGGACTAGCGGCAACCCAAGAGACCCAGTACTTC
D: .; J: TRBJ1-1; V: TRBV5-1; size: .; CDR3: CASSLAGGRGEAFF; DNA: TGCGCCAGCAGCTTGGCGGGGGGGCGAGGTGAAGCTTTCTTT
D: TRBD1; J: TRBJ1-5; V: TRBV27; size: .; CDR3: CASGGSDRGNQPQHF; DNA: TGTGCCAGCGGGGGCTCAGACAGGGGGAATCAGCCCCAGCATTTT
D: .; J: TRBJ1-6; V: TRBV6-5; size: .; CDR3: CASSLIRSPLHF; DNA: TGTGCCAGCAGCCTTATACGCTCACCCCTCCACTTT
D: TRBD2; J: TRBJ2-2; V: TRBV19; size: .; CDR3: CASTPQRLAGGNTGELFF; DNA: TGTGCCAGTACCCCCCAGCGGCTAGCGGGAGGGAACACCGGGGAGCTGTTTTTT
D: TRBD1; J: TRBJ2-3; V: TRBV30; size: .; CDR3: CAWRLTGGTDTQYF; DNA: TGTGCCTGGAGATTGACAGGGGGCACAGATACGCAGTATTTT
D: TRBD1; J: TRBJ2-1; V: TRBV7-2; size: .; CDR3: CASSLAGGYEQFF; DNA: TGTGCCAGCAGCTTAGCAGGGGGCTATGAGCAGTTCTTC
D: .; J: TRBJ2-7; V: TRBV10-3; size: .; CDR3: CAISDQIGRYEQYF; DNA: TGTGCCATCAGTGATCAAATTGGGAGGTACGAGCAGTACTTC
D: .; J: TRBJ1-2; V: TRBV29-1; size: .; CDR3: CSVVQNGYTF; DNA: TGCAGCGTTGTTCAAAATGGCTACACCTTC
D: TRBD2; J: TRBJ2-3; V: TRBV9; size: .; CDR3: CASSVVASGGLSTTDTQYF; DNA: TGTGCCAGCAGCGTAGTAGCTAGCGGGGGCCTATCGACCACAGATACGCAGTATTTT
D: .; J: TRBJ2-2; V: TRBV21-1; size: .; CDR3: CASSKYYGGGQNTGELFF; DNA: TGTGCCAGCAGCAAATATTATGGTGGGGGGCAGAACACCGGGGAGCTGTTTTTT
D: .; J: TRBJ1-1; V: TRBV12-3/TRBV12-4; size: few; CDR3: CASSWSGDTEAFF; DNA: TGTGCCAGCAGTTGGAGTGGGGACACTGAAGCTTTCTTT
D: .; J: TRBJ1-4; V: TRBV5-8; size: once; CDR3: CASSFRGVNEKLFF; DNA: TGTGCCAGCAGCTTTCGGGGAGTGAATGAAAAACTGTTTTTT
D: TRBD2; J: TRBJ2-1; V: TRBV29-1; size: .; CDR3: CSALSGLAGNEQFF; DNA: TGCAGCGCCCTTTCGGGACTAGCGGGAAATGAGCAGTTCTTC
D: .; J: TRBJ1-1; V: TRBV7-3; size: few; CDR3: CASSDTGDMNTEAFF; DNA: TGTGCCAGCAGCGACACAGGCGATATGAACACTGAAGCTTTCTTT
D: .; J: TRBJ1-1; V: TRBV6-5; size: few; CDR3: CASSPGQYMNTEAFF; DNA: TGTGCCAGCAGTCCAGGACAGTACATGAACACTGAAGCTTTCTTT
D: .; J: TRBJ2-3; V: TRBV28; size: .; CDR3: CASSLSGFTDTQYF; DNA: TGTGCCAGCAGTTTGTCGGGTTTCACAGATACGCAGTATTTT
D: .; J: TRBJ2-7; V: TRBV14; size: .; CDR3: CASSREAFSYEQYF; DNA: TGTGCCAGCAGCCGGGAGGCCTTCTCCTACGAGCAGTACTTC
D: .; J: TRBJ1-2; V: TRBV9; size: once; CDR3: CASTPDGGSNYGYTF; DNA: TGTGCCAGCACCCCAGATGGCGGGAGTAACTATGGCTACACCTTC
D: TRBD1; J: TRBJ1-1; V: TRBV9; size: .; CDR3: CASSETGDTEAFF; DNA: TGTGCCAGCAGCGAGACAGGGGACACTGAAGCTTTCTTT
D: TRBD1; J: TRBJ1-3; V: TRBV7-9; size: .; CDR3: CASSLAQGTGSRNTIYF; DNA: TGTGCCAGCAGCTTAGCGCAGGGGACAGGAAGCAGGAACACCATATATTTT
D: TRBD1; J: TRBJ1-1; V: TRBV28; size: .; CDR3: CASSWTGNGAEAFF; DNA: TGTGCCAGCAGCTGGACAGGCAACGGGGCTGAAGCTTTCTTT
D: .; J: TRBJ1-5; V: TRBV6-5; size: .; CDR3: CASSRGRNSNQPQHF; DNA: TGTGCCAGCAGCCGGGGCCGAAATAGCAATCAGCCCCAGCATTTT
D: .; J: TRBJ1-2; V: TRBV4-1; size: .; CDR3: CASSQTQGDYYGYTF; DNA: TGCGCCAGCAGCCAGACACAGGGAGACTACTATGGCTACACCTTC
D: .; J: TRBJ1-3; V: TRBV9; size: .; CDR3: CASSVAGLLSGNTIYF; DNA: TGTGCCAGCAGCGTAGCAGGGCTGCTCTCTGGAAACACCATATATTTT
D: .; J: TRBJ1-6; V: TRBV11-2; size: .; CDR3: CASSKEQGYNSPLHF; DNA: TGTGCCAGCAGCAAAGAACAGGGATATAATTCACCCCTCCACTTT